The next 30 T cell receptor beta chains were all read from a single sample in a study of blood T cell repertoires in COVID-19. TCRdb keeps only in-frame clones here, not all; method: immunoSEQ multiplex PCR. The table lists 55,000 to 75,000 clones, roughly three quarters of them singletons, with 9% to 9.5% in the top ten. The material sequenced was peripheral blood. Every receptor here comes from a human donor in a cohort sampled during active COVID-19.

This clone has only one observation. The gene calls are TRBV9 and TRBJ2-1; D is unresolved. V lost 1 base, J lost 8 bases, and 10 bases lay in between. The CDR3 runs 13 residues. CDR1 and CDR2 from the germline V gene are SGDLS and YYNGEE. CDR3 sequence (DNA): TGTGCCAGCAGCGTATTATCTAGTCATGAGCAGTTCTTC. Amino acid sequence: CASSVLSSHEQFF.

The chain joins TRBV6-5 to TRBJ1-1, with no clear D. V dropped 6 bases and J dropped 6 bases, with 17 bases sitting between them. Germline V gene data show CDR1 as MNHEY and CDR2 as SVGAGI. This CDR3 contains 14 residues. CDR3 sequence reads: CASSPSNYDPEAFF. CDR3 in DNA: TGTGCCAGCAGCCCGTCTAATTATGATCCTGAAGCTTTCTTT.

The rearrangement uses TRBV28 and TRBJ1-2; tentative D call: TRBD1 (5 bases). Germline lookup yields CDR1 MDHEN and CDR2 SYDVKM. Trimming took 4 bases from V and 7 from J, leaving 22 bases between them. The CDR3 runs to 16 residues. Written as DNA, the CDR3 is TGTGCCAGCAGTTCCACATCAAGGGGCCTTACGAGTGGCTACACCTTC. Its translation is CASSSTSRGLTSGYTF.

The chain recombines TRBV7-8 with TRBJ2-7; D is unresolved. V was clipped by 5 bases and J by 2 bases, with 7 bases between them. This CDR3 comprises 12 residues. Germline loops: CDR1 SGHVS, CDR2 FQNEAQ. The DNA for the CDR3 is TGTGCCAGCAGCCCCAGTCCCTACGAGCAGTACTTC. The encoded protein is CASSPSPYEQYF.

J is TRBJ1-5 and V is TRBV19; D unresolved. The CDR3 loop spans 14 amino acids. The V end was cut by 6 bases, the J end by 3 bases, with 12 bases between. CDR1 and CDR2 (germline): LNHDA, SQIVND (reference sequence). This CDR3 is CASSAVGYNQPQHF. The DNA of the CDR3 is TGTGCCAGTAGCGCCGTGGGCTACAATCAGCCCCAGCATTTT.

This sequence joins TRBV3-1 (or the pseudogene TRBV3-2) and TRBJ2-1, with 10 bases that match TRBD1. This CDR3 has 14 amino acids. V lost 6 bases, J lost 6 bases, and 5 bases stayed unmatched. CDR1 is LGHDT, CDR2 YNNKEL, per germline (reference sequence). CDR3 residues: CASRDRGRGNEQFF. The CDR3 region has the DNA TGTGCCAGCAGAGACAGGGGGCGCGGCAATGAGCAGTTCTTC.

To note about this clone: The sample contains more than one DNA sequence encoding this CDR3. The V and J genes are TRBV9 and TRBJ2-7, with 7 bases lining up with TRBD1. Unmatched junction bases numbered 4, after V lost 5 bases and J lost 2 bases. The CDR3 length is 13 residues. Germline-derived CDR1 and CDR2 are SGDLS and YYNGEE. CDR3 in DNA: TGTGCCAGCAGTGCCCAGGGGGCCTACGAGCAGTACTTC. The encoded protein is CASSAQGAYEQYF. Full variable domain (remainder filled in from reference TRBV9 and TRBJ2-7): DSGVTQTPKHLITATGQRVTLRCSPRSGDLSVYWYQQSLDQGLQFLIQYYNGEERAKGNILERFSAQQFPDLHSELNLSSLELGDSALYFCASSAQGAYEQYFGPGTRLTVT.

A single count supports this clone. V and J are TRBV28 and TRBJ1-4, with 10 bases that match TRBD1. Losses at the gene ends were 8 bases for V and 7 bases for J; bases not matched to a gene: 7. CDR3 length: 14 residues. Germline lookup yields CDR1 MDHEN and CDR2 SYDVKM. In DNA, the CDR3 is TGTGCCAGCTACAAGACAGGGGGCAGTGAAAAACTGTTTTTT. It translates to CASYKTGGSEKLFF.

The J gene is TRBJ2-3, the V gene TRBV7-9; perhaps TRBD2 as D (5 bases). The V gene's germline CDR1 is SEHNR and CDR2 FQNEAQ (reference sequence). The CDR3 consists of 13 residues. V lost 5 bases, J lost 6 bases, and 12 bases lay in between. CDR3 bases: TGTGCCAGCAGCCATGGGAGTGGCGATACGCAGTATTTT. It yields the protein CASSHGSGDTQYF.

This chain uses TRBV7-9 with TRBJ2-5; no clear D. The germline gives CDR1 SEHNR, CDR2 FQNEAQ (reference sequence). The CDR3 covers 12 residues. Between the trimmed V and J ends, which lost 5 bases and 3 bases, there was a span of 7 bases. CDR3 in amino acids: CASSRNKETQYF. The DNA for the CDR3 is TGTGCCAGCAGCCGAAACAAAGAGACCCAGTACTTC.

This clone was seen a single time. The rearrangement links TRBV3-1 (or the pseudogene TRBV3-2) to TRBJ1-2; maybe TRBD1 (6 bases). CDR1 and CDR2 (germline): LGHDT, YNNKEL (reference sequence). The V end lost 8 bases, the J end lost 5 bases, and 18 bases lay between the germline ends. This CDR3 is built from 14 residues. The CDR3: CASQHGGAGYGYTF. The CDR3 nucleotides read TGTGCCAGCCAGCATGGGGGGGCTGGGTATGGCTACACCTTC.

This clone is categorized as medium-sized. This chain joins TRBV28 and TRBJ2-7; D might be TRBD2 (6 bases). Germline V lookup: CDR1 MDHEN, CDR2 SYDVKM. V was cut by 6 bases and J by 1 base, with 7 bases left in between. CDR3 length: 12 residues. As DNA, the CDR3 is TGTGCCAGCAGGGGACTTTCCTACGAGCAGTACTTC. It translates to CASRGLSYEQYF.

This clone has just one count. This CDR3 is CASSRDRDEKLFF. DNA for the CDR3: TGTGCCAGCAGCCGGGACAGGGATGAAAAACTGTTTTTT. The chain combines TRBV6-2 or TRBV6-3 with TRBJ1-4, with TRBD1 matching 9 bases. The CDR3 is 13 residues long. V lost 6 bases to trimming and J lost 6 bases; unmatched junction nucleotides: 2. CDR1 is MNHEY, CDR2 SVGEGT, per germline.

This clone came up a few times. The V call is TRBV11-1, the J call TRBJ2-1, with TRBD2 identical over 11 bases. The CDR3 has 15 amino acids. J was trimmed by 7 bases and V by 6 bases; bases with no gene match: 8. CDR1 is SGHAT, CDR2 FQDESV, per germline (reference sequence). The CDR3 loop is CASRATSGSYNEQFF. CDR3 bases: TGTGCCAGCAGGGCTACTAGCGGGAGCTATAATGAGCAGTTCTTC.

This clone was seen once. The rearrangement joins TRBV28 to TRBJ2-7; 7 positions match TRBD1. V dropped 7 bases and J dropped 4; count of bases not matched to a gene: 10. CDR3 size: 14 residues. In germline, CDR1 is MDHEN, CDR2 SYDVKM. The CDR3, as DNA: TGTGCCAGCAACGATCAGGGGGTATCGTACGAGCAGTACTTC. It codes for CASNDQGVSYEQYF.

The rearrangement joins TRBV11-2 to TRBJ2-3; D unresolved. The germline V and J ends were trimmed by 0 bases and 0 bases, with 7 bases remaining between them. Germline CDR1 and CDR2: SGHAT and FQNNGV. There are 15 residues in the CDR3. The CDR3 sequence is CASSLEAYSTDTQYF. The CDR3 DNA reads TGTGCCAGCAGCTTAGAAGCCTATAGCACAGATACGCAGTATTTT.

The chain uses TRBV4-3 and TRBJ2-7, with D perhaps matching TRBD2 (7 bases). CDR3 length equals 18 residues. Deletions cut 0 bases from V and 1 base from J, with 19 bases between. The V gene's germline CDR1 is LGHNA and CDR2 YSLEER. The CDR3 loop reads CASSQDIWERDTSYEQYF. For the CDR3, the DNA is TGCGCCAGCAGCCAAGATATTTGGGAGCGGGACACATCCTACGAGCAGTACTTC.

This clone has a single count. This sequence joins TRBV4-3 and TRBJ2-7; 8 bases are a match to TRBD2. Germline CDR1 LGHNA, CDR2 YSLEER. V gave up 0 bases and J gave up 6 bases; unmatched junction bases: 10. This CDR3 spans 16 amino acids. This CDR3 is CASSQDWAAGEGEQYF. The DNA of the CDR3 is TGCGCCAGCAGCCAAGATTGGGCAGCGGGAGAGGGCGAGCAGTACTTC.

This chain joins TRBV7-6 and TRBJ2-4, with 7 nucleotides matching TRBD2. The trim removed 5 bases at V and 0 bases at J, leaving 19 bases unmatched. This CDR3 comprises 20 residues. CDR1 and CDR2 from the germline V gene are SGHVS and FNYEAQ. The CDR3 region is CASSPTPLREASLAKNIQYF. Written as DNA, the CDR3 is TGTGCCAGCAGCCCCACCCCGTTACGGGAGGCTTCCCTAGCCAAAAACATTCAGTACTTC.

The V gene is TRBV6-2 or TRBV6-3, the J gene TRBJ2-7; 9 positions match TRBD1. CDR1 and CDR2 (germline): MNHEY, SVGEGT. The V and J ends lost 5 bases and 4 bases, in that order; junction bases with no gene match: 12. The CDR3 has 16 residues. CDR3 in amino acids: CASSLTGGRYLYEQYF. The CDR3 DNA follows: TGTGCCAGCAGTCTTACAGGGGGCCGCTACTTATACGAGCAGTACTTC.

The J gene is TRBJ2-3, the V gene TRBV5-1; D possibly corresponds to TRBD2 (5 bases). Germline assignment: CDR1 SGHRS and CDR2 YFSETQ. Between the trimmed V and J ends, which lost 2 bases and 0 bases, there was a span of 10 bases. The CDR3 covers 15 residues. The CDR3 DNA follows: TGCGCCAGCAGCTTCGGTGGGAGCAGCACAGATACGCAGTATTTT. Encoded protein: CASSFGGSSTDTQYF.

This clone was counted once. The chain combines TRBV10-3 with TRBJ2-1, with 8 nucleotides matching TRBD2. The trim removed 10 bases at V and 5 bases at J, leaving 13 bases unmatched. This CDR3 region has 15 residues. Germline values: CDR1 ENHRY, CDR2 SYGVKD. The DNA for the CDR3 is TGTGCCACCCACACGGCACTAGCGGCTAACAATGAGCAGTTCTTC. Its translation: CATHTALAANNEQFF.

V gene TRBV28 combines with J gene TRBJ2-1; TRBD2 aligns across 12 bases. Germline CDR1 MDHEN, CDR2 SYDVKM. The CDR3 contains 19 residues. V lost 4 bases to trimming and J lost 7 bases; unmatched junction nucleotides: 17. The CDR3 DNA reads TGTGCCAGCAGTTACTTGGAGGGGGTGGGTACTAGCGGGAGGAATGAGCAGTTCTTC. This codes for CASSYLEGVGTSGRNEQFF. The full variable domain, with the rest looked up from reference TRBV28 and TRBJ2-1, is DVKVTQSSRYLVKRTGEKVFLECVQDMDHENMFWYRQDPGLGLRLIYFSYDVKMKEKGDIPEGYSVSREKKERFSLILESASTNQTSMYLCASSYLEGVGTSGRNEQFFGPGTRLTVL.

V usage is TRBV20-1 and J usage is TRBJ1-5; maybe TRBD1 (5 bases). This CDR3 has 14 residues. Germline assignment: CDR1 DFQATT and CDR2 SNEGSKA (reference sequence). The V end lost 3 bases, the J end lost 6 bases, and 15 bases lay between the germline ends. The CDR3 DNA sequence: TGCAGTGCTAGTTCAGAAGATCAGGGTCAGCCCCAGCATTTT. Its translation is CSASSEDQGQPQHF.

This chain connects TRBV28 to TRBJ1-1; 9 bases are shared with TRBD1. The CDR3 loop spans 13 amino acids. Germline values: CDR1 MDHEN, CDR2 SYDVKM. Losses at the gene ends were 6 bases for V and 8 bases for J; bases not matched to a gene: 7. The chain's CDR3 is CASSYGTGYEAFF. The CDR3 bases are TGTGCCAGCAGCTACGGGACAGGGTACGAAGCTTTCTTT.

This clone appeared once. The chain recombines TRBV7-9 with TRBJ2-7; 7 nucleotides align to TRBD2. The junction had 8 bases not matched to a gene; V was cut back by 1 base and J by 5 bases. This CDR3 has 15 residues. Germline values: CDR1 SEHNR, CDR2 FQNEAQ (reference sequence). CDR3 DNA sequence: TGTGCCAGCAGCTTAGTGGGGGAGGGATGGGACGAGCAGTACTTC. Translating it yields CASSLVGEGWDEQYF.

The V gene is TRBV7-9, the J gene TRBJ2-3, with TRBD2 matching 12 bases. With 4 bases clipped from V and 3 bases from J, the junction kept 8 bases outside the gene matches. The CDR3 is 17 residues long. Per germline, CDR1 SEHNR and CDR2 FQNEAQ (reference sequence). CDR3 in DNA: TGTGCCAGCAGCTGGGACCGACTAGCGGGAGAAACAGATACGCAGTATTTT. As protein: CASSWDRLAGETDTQYF. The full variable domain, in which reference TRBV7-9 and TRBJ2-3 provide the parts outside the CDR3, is DTGVSQNPRHKITKRGQNVTFRCDPISEHNRLYWYRQTLGQGPEFLTYFQNEAQLEKSRLLSDRFSAERPKGSFSTLEIQRTEQGDSAMYLCASSWDRLAGETDTQYFGPGTRLTVL.

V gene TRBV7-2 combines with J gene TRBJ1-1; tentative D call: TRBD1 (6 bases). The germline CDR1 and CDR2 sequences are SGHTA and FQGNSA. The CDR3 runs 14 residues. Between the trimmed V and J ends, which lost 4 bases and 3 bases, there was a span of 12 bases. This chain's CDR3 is CASSSTGLDTEAFF. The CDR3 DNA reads TGTGCCAGCAGCTCCACAGGGCTTGACACTGAAGCTTTCTTT.

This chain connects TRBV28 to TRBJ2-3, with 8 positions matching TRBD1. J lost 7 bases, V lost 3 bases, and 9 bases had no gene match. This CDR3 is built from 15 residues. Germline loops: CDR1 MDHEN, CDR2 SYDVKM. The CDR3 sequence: CASSFRSGGPNTQYF. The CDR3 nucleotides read TGTGCCAGCAGTTTCAGGTCAGGGGGCCCGAATACGCAGTATTTT.

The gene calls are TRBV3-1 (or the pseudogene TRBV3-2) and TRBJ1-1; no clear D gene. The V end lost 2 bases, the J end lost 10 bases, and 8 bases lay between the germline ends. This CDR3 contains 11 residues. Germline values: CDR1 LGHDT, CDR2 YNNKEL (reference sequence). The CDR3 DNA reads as TGTGCCAGCAGCCAATTCGGGTCAGCTTTCTTT. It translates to CASSQFGSAFF.